This entry lists 12 T cell receptor beta chains sequenced from one sample in a study of patients and donors after allogeneic stem cell transplantation. MiXCR was run by TCRdb on the RT-PCR reads, yielding one entry per CDR3 protein. The table records roughly 150,000 distinct CDR3 sequences, approximately 25% of them present only once. The sequencing input was blood, either unsorted or a sorted T cell fraction (not recorded which). These receptor sequences come from a human donor who was either an allogeneic HSCT recipient or a stem cell or donor lymphocyte infusion donor (not recorded which). It is not recorded whose cells these are; they may come from a transplant donor.

The chain couples TRBV9 to TRBJ2-7; 8 bases line up with TRBD1. This CDR3 spans 19 amino acids. Germline CDR1 reads SGDLS; CDR2 reads YYNGEE. The trim removed 4 bases at V and 1 base at J, leaving 19 bases unmatched. The CDR3 sequence is CASSPQGGTGPSVSYEQYF. CDR3 sequence (DNA): TGTGCCAGCAGCCCCCAAGGGGGGACAGGCCCGAGTGTATCCTACGAGCAGTACTTC.

This clonotype showed up just a few times. The chain combines TRBV18 with TRBJ2-7; D is unresolved. The CDR3 has 15 residues. Trimming removed 1 base at V and 3 bases at J, with 13 bases between. Germline V lookup: CDR1 KGHSH, CDR2 LQKENI. The CDR3 loop reads CASSPRFRLGYEQYF. DNA for the CDR3: TGTGCCAGCTCACCACGATTCAGGCTCGGCTACGAGCAGTACTTC.

CDR3 in DNA: TGCGCCAGCAGCCTTGGGCCGGACCCTAACTATGGCTACACCTTC. Translation gives CASSLGPDPNYGYTF. This chain connects TRBV5-1 to TRBJ1-2; no clear D. Deletions cut 4 bases from V and 0 bases from J, with 13 bases between. This CDR3 has 15 residues. Germline V lookup: CDR1 SGHRS, CDR2 YFSETQ.

The chain recombines TRBV7-9 with TRBJ2-1, with 8 bases that match TRBD2. Germline V gene data show CDR1 as SEHNR and CDR2 as FQNEAQ (reference sequence). J was trimmed by 9 bases and V by 5 bases; bases with no gene match: 3. CDR3 size: 12 residues. CDR3 bases: TGTGCCAGCAGCGCTCTAGCGGGTGAGCAGTTCTTC. It translates to CASSALAGEQFF. Variable domain in full (rest from reference TRBV7-9 and TRBJ2-1): DTGVSQNPRHKITKRGQNVTFRCDPISEHNRLYWYRQTLGQGPEFLTYFQNEAQLEKSRLLSDRFSAERPKGSFSTLEIQRTEQGDSAMYLCASSALAGEQFFGPGTRLTVL.

The gene calls are TRBV7-3 and TRBJ1-1; maybe TRBD1 (5 bases). Trimming left V 0 bases short and J 0 bases short, with 11 bases between. Germline loops: CDR1 SGHTA, CDR2 FQGTGA. CDR3 length equals 16 residues. CDR3 DNA: TGTGCCAGCAGCTTAACTGGGGGGAAGATGAACACTGAAGCTTTCTTT. As protein: CASSLTGGKMNTEAFF. The full variable domain, with the rest looked up from reference TRBV7-3 and TRBJ1-1, is GAGVSQTPSNKVTEKGKYVELRCDPISGHTALYWYRQSLGQGPEFLIYFQGTGAADDSGLPNDRFFAVRPEGSVSTLKIQRTERGDSAVYLCASSLTGGKMNTEAFFGQGTRLTVV.

The chain combines TRBV11-3 with TRBJ2-1; D perhaps matches TRBD1 (6 bases). Trimming shortened V by 0 bases and J by 2 bases, and 20 bases separated the two germline ends. Germline V gene data show CDR1 as SGHNT and CDR2 as YENEEA. The CDR3 consists of 19 residues. The CDR3 loop is CASSLEGVFWTEPYNEQFF. CDR3 DNA sequence: TGTGCCAGCAGCTTAGAGGGGGTCTTTTGGACAGAGCCCTACAATGAGCAGTTCTTC.

The V call is TRBV30, the J call TRBJ1-6; D unclear. The CDR3 length is 13 residues. V lost 8 bases and J lost 7, with 15 bases in between. Germline V lookup: CDR1 GTSNPN, CDR2 SVGIG (reference sequence). CDR3 loop: CAQAGSRNSPLHF. The DNA of the CDR3 is TGTGCCCAGGCTGGGAGTCGGAATTCACCCCTCCACTTT.

The chain recombines TRBV20-1 with TRBJ1-6; 7 nucleotides match TRBD1. After removal of 8 bases from V and 6 bases from J, the junction contained 13 bases not matched to a gene. The CDR3 spans 15 residues. Per the germline V gene, CDR1 is DFQATT and CDR2 is SNEGSKA (reference sequence). CDR3 protein: CSSRVGTESNSPLHF. The CDR3 DNA follows: TGCAGTTCAAGGGTCGGGACAGAAAGTAATTCACCCCTCCACTTT.

This clonotype was recorded at least ten times. The chain employs TRBV7-3 and TRBJ1-1; 7 nucleotides line up with TRBD1. From germline, CDR1 is SGHTA and CDR2 FQGTGA. CDR3 length equals 13 residues. Losses at the gene ends were 4 bases for V and 5 bases for J; bases not matched to a gene: 4. In nucleotides, the CDR3 is TGTGCCAGCAGCTCTCGACAGGGAACTGAAGCTTTCTTT. Translated, it gives CASSSRQGTEAFF.

The chain couples TRBV15 to TRBJ1-2, with unresolved D. The CDR3 is 11 amino acids. Trimming pared 5 bases from V and 13 bases from J, leaving 14 bases between. Germline CDR1 is LNHNV and CDR2 is YYDKDF (reference sequence). The CDR3: CATSRGPRITF. The CDR3 region has the DNA TGTGCCACCAGCCGAGGCCCCCGTATCACCTTC.

The rearrangement links TRBV3-1 to TRBJ2-7, with 10 bases aligning to TRBD1. The CDR3 spans 15 residues. The V segment lost 3 bases and the J segment 5 bases; nucleotides outside the gene matches: 7. Germline loops: CDR1 LGHDT, CDR2 YNNKEL (reference sequence). The CDR3 nucleotides are TGTGCCAGCAGCCACGGACAGGGGGTGGTCGACGAGCAGTACTTC. Translation gives CASSHGQGVVDEQYF.

This clonotype was observed a single time. The rearrangement links TRBV7-9 to TRBJ2-3, with 13 bases identical to TRBD2. V lost 5 bases to trimming and J lost 5 bases; unmatched junction nucleotides: 4. The CDR3 totals 15 residues. From germline, CDR1 is SEHNR and CDR2 FQNEAQ (reference sequence). The DNA of the CDR3 is TGTGCCAGCAGCCCCCGACTAGCGGGAGGAGATACGCAGTATTTT. Residues: CASSPRLAGGDTQYF.